The rows below give T cell receptor beta chains drawn from one sample of a study of OX40 agonist ivuxolimab in advanced cancers. Sequenced by immunoSEQ multiplex PCR; TCRdb stores in-frame clones only, minus some. The sample records about 82,000 clones, roughly 83% being singletons. The sample consisted of CD4+ or CD8+ T cells sorted from blood, taken in a trial of the OX40 agonist ivuxolimab. These receptors all stem from an adult with an advanced solid tumor such as melanoma, head and neck, liver or kidney cancer. Both conserved end residues are part of each CDR3. D genes are given only for firm matches. Part of the rows lack a size; the others show once, few, many or a class for expanded clones.

-	TRBJ1-4	-	TRBV18	CASSPHEGPNEKLFF	TGTGCCAGCTCACCACACGAGGGCCCTAATGAAAAACTGTTTTTT
-	TRBJ1-6	many	TRBV7-2	CASSRLTSYSPLHF	TGTGCCAGCAGCCGACTCACCAGCTATTCACCCCTCCACTTT
-	TRBJ2-5	-	TRBV19	CASSIGAGSGETQYF	TGTGCCAGTAGTATTGGAGCTGGGAGTGGAGAGACCCAGTACTTC
-	TRBJ2-3	-	TRBV7-7	CASSSGLPDTQYF	TGTGCTAGCAGCTCGGGACTTCCGGATACGCAGTATTTT
TRBD1	TRBJ1-2	-	TRBV7-9	CASSSDRGHGYTF	TGTGCCAGCAGCTCGGACAGGGGGCATGGCTACACCTTC
-	TRBJ2-1	-	TRBV5-4	CASQPGTPSYNEQFF	TGTGCCAGCCAACCCGGGACTCCTTCCTACAATGAGCAGTTCTTC
TRBD1	TRBJ1-2	-	TRBV6-5	CASSYSGTAIYGYTF	TGTGCCAGCAGTTACTCCGGGACAGCTATCTATGGCTACACCTTC
-	TRBJ1-1	-	TRBV6-5	CASSYQGNTEAFF	TGTGCCAGCAGTTATCAGGGGAACACTGAAGCTTTCTTT
-	TRBJ1-2	-	TRBV9	CASSERTSNYGYTF	TGTGCCAGCAGCGAAAGGACCTCGAACTATGGCTACACCTTC
TRBD2	TRBJ2-1	-	TRBV7-9	CASSQSSGGPGGQFF	TGTGCCAGCAGCCAATCTAGCGGGGGGCCCGGGGGGCAGTTCTTC
-	TRBJ1-3	-	TRBV6-1	CASMSQESGNTIYF	TGTGCCAGCATGTCTCAGGAGTCTGGAAACACCATATATTTT
TRBD1	TRBJ1-1	-	TRBV5-4	CASSFRTGRTEAFF	TGTGCCAGCAGCTTTAGGACAGGGCGCACTGAAGCTTTCTTT
-	TRBJ2-7	-	TRBV11-2	CASSLVLGPTYEQYF	TGTGCCAGCAGCTTAGTCCTGGGGCCCACCTACGAGCAGTACTTC
-	TRBJ1-2	-	TRBV5-1	CASSFAGADAGYTF	TGCGCCAGCAGCTTCGCGGGGGCTGATGCTGGCTACACCTTC
-	TRBJ1-1	-	TRBV18	CASSPRQEAFF	TGTGCCAGCTCACCACGCCAGGAAGCTTTCTTT
-	TRBJ2-5	-	TRBV7-8	CASNHPWGRQETQYF	TGTGCCAGCAACCATCCGTGGGGACGCCAAGAGACCCAGTACTTC
-	TRBJ2-5	-	TRBV7-3	CASSPGEGLGETQYF	TGTGCCAGCAGCCCAGGGGAGGGTTTGGGTGAGACCCAGTACTTC
TRBD2	TRBJ2-3	-	TRBV7-6	CASSPRTSGGTTDTQYF	TGTGCCAGCAGCCCAAGGACTAGCGGGGGGACCACAGATACGCAGTATTTT
TRBD2	TRBJ2-5	-	TRBV6-1	CASNPGLAGEETQYF	TGTGCCAGCAACCCGGGACTAGCGGGAGAAGAGACCCAGTACTTC
-	TRBJ2-5	-	TRBV6-1	CATVDLSTAQETQYF	TGTGCCACCGTCGACCTCTCGACCGCTCAAGAGACCCAGTACTTC
-	TRBJ1-1	-	TRBV6-5	CASSYSRAGKTFF	TGTGCCAGCAGTTACTCGAGGGCAGGGAAGACTTTCTTT
TRBD1	TRBJ2-5	-	TRBV10-3	CAISEGGTGGGETQYF	TGTGCCATCAGTGAGGGGGGGACAGGGGGCGGAGAGACCCAGTACTTC
TRBD1	TRBJ2-7	-	TRBV18	CASSPSGTGNSEQYF	TGTGCCAGCTCACCGTCCGGGACAGGGAATAGTGAGCAGTACTTC
-	TRBJ1-5	few	TRBV18	CASSSTGRNQPQHF	TGTGCCAGCTCGAGCACAGGGCGCAATCAGCCCCAGCATTTT
TRBD1	TRBJ2-3	-	TRBV4-3	CASSQDKTGADTQYF	TGCGCCAGCAGCCAGGACAAGACAGGGGCAGATACGCAGTATTTT
TRBD2	TRBJ2-2	-	TRBV9	CASSVGNSGMNTGELFF	TGTGCCAGCAGCGTAGGGAATAGCGGGATGAACACCGGGGAGCTGTTTTTT
-	TRBJ2-1	-	TRBV12-5	CASGLQRFTYNEQFF	TGTGCTAGTGGTTTGCAGCGGTTCACCTACAATGAGCAGTTCTTC
TRBD2	TRBJ2-2	few	TRBV7-2	CASSFAGGHAGELFF	TGTGCCAGCAGCTTCGCGGGAGGGCACGCCGGGGAGCTGTTTTTT
TRBD1	TRBJ1-1	-	TRBV2	CASRAGTGYAEAFF	TGTGCCAGCAGGGCCGGGACAGGGTACGCTGAAGCTTTCTTT
-	TRBJ2-5	-	TRBV7-3	CASSLTSGGYQETQYF	TGTGCCAGCAGCTTAACTAGCGGAGGTTACCAAGAGACCCAGTACTTC
TRBD1	TRBJ2-3	-	TRBV7-9	CASVPGQGITDTQYF	TGTGCCAGCGTACCGGGACAGGGGATTACAGATACGCAGTATTTT
TRBD2	TRBJ2-3	-	TRBV11-2	CASSSRASGGRTDTQYF	TGTGCCAGCAGCTCGAGGGCTAGCGGGGGCCGCACAGATACGCAGTATTTT
-	TRBJ2-3	-	TRBV21-1	CASRGLDTQYF	TGTGCCAGCAGGGGGTTAGATACGCAGTATTTT
-	TRBJ2-5	-	TRBV10-3	CAISTRGIEETQYF	TGTGCCATCAGTACGAGGGGGATTGAAGAGACCCAGTACTTC
-	TRBJ1-1	-	TRBV7-2	CASSLVGPRGTEAFF	TGTGCCAGCAGCTTAGTGGGCCCCCGGGGCACTGAAGCTTTCTTT
TRBD1	TRBJ2-5	once	TRBV11-2	CASRGQGRETQYF	TGTGCCAGCAGGGGACAGGGGAGGGAGACCCAGTACTTC
-	TRBJ2-7	once	TRBV7-2	CASSPGRGPDINYEQYF	TGTGCCAGCAGCCCTGGGAGGGGGCCCGATATCAACTACGAGCAGTACTTC
TRBD1	TRBJ1-4	-	TRBV19	CASGRTTGETNEKLFF	TGTGCCAGTGGGAGGACTACAGGGGAGACTAATGAAAAACTGTTTTTT
-	TRBJ2-3	-	TRBV7-3	CASSFGRTSTDTQYF	TGTGCCAGCAGCTTTGGAAGAACGTCCACAGATACGCAGTATTTT
-	TRBJ1-1	few	TRBV18	CASSPKDGTEAFF	TGTGCCAGCTCCCCGAAGGATGGGACTGAAGCTTTCTTT
TRBD1	TRBJ1-2	once	TRBV27	CASSSRDRGFGDYGYTF	TGTGCCAGCAGTTCCCGGGACAGGGGGTTCGGTGACTATGGCTACACCTTC
TRBD1	TRBJ2-5	once	TRBV25-1	CASSGSGQGEETQYF	TGTGCCAGCAGTGGCTCGGGACAGGGAGAAGAGACCCAGTACTTC
TRBD2	TRBJ2-1	-	TRBV7-9	CASSLIAGGGDEQFF	TGTGCCAGCAGCTTAATCGCGGGGGGCGGGGATGAGCAGTTCTTC
-	TRBJ2-7	-	TRBV30	CAWSSGASISYEQYF	TGTGCCTGGAGTTCCGGGGCCTCTATCTCCTACGAGCAGTACTTC
-	TRBJ1-6	-	TRBV5-1	CASSPQGPYNSPLHF	TGCGCCAGCAGCCCACAGGGCCCCTATAATTCACCCCTCCACTTT
-	TRBJ2-3	-	TRBV5-4	CASWPGGQSTDTQYF	TGTGCCTCCTGGCCCGGGGGACAAAGCACAGATACGCAGTATTTT
-	TRBJ1-2	once	TRBV6-1	CASSGSSVLNYGYTF	TGTGCCAGCAGTGGGTCCTCAGTTCTTAACTATGGCTACACCTTC
TRBD2	TRBJ2-5	-	TRBV5-1	CASSLNGGALETQYF	TGCGCCAGCAGCTTGAACGGGGGGGCCCTAGAGACCCAGTACTTC
TRBD2	TRBJ2-3	-	TRBV7-6	CASSYPTSGGVKTSKDTQYF	TGTGCCAGCAGCTACCCCACTAGCGGGGGGGTTAAGACCTCAAAAGATACGCAGTATTTT
-	TRBJ1-1	-	TRBV5-6	CASSLNTEAFF	TGTGCCAGCAGCCTTAACACTGAAGCTTTCTTT
-	TRBJ1-1	-	TRBV10-3	CATLRAELNTEAFF	TGTGCCACCCTCCGGGCGGAGCTGAACACTGAAGCTTTCTTT
-	TRBJ2-5	-	TRBV12-5	CASGSGLGETQYF	TGTGCTAGTGGTTCCGGGTTGGGAGAGACCCAGTACTTC